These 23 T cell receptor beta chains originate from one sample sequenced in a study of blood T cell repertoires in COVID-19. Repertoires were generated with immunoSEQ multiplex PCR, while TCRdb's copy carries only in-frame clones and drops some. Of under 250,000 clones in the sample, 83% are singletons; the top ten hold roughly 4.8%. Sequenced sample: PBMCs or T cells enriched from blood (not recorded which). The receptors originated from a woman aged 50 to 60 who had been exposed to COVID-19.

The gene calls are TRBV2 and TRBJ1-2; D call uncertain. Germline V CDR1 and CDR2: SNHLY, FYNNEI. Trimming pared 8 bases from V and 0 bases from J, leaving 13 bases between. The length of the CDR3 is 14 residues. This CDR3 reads CASGAGGSNYGYTF. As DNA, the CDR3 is TGTGCCAGCGGCGCGGGTGGCTCTAACTATGGCTACACCTTC.

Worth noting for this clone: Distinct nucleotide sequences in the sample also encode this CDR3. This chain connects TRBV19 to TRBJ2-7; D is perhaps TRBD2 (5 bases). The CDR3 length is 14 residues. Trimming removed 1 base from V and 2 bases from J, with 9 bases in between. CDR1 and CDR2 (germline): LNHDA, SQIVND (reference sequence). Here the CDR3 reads CASSIGLATYEQYF. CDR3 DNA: TGTGCCAGTAGTATAGGGCTAGCCACCTACGAGCAGTACTTC.

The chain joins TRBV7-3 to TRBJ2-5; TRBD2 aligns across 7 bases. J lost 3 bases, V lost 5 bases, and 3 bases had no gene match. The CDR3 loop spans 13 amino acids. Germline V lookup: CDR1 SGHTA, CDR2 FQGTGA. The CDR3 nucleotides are TGTGCCAGCAGCCGGGGAGGGAAAGAGACCCAGTACTTC. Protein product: CASSRGGKETQYF.

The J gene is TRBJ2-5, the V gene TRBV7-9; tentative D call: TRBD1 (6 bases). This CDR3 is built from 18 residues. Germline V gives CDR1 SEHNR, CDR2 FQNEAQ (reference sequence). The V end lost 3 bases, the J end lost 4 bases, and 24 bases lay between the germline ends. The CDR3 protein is CASSFTTLTGGVTETQYF. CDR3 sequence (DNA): TGTGCCAGCAGCTTCACAACCTTGACAGGTGGGGTGACAGAGACCCAGTACTTC. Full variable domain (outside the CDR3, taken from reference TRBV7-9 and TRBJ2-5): DTGVSQNPRHKITKRGQNVTFRCDPISEHNRLYWYRQTLGQGPEFLTYFQNEAQLEKSRLLSDRFSAERPKGSFSTLEIQRTEQGDSAMYLCASSFTTLTGGVTETQYFGPGTRLLVL.

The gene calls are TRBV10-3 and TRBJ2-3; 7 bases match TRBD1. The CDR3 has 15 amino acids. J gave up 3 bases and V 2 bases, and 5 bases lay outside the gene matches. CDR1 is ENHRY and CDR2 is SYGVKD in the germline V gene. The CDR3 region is CAISEEVQGTDTQYF. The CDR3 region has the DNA TGTGCCATCAGTGAGGAAGTACAGGGGACAGATACGCAGTATTTT.

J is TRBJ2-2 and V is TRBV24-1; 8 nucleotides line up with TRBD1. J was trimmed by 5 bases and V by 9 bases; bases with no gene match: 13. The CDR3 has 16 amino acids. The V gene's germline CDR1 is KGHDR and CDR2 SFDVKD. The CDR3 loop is CATQTVSGGSTGELFF. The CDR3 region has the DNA TGTGCCACCCAAACCGTCTCAGGGGGCAGTACCGGGGAGCTGTTTTTT.

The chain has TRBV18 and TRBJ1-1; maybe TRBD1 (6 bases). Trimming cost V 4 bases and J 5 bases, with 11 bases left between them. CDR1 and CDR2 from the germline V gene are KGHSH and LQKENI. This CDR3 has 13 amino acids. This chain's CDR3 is CASSRTERTEAFF. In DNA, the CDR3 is TGTGCCAGCTCACGGACAGAGAGGACTGAAGCTTTCTTT.

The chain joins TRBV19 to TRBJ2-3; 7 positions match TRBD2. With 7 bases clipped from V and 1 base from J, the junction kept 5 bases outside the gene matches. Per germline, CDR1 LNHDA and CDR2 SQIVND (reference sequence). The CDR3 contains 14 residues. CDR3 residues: CASTGGGGTDTQYF. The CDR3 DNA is TGTGCCAGTACCGGGGGAGGGGGCACAGATACGCAGTATTTT.

The CDR3 sequence is CASSSGGVDEKLFF. CDR3 nucleotides: TGCGCCAGCAGCTCAGGGGGCGTTGACGAAAAACTGTTTTTT. V is TRBV5-1 and J is TRBJ1-4; 8 bases are shared with TRBD1. The J segment lost 8 bases and the V segment lost 3 bases, leaving 6 bases of the junction unmatched. The CDR3 contains 14 residues. From germline, CDR1 is SGHRS and CDR2 YFSETQ.

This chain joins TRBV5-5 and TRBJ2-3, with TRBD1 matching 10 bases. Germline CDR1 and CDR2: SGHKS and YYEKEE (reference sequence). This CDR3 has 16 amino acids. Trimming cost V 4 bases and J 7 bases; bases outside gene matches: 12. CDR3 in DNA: TGTGCCAGCAGCACCACCGGGACAGGGGATCGGTATACGCAGTATTTT. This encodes CASSTTGTGDRYTQYF.

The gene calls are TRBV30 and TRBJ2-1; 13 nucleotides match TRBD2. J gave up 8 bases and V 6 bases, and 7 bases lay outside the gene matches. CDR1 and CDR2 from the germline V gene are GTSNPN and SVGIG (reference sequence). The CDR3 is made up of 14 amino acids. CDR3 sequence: CACEGLAGWDEQFF. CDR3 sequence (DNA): TGTGCCTGCGAGGGACTAGCGGGGTGGGATGAGCAGTTCTTC.

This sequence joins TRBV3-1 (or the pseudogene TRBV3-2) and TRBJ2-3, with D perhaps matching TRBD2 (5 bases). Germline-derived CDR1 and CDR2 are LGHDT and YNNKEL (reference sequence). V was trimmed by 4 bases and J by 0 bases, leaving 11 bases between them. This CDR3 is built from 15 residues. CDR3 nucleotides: TGTGCCAGCAGCCGTGTAGCGTCTAGCACAGATACGCAGTATTTT. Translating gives CASSRVASSTDTQYF.

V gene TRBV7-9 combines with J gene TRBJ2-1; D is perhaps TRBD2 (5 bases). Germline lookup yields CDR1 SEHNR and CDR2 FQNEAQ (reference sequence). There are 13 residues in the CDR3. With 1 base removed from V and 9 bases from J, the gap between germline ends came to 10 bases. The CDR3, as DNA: TGTGCCAGCAGCTTAGAAAGAGGGATTGAGCAGTTCTTC. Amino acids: CASSLERGIEQFF.

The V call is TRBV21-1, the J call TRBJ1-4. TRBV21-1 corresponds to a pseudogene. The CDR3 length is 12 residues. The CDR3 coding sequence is TGTGCCAGCAGCAAAGCTATCGAAAAACTGTTTTTT. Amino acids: CASSKAIEKLFF.

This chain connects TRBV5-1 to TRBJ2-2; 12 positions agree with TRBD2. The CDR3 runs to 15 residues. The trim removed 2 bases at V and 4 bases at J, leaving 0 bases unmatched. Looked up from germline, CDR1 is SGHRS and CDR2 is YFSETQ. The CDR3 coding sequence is TGCGCCAGCAGCTTACTAGCGGGAGGCACCGGGGAGCTGTTTTTT. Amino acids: CASSLLAGGTGELFF.

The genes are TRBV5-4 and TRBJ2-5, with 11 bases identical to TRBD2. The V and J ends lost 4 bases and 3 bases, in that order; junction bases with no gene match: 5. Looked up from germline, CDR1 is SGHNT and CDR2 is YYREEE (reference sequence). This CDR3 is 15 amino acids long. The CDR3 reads CASSPSSGGEETQYF. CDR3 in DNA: TGTGCCAGCAGCCCGAGTAGCGGGGGGGAAGAGACCCAGTACTTC.

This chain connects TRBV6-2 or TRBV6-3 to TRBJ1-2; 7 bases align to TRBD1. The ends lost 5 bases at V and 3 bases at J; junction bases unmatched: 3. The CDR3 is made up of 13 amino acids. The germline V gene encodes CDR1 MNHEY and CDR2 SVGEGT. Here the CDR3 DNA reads TGTGCCAGCAGTAAAGGGGGCTACTATGGCTACACCTTC. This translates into CASSKGGYYGYTF.

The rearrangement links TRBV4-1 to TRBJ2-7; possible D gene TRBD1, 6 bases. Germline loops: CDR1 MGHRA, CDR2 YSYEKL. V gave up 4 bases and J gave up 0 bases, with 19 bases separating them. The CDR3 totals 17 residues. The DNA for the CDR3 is TGCGCCAGCAGCCGTATAGCAGCAGGGGCTTACTCCTACGAGCAGTACTTC. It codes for CASSRIAAGAYSYEQYF.

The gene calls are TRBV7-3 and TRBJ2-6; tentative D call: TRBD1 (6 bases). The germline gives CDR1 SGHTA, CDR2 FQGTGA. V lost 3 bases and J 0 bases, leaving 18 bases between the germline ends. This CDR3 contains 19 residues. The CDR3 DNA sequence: TGTGCCAGCAGCTTCCACAGGGTATCTACCTTCTCTGGGGCCAACGTCCTGACTTTC. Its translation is CASSFHRVSTFSGANVLTF. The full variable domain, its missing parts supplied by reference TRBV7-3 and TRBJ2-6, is GAGVSQTPSNKVTEKGKYVELRCDPISGHTALYWYRQSLGQGPEFLIYFQGTGAADDSGLPNDRFFAVRPEGSVSTLKIQRTERGDSAVYLCASSFHRVSTFSGANVLTFGAGSRLTVL.

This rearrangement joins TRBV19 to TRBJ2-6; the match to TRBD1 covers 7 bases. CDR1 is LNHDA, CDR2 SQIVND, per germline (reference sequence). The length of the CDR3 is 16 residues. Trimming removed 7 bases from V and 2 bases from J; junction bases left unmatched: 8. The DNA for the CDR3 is TGTGCCAGTAAGGAGGTTACAGGGGCTGGGGCCAACGTCCTGACTTTC. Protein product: CASKEVTGAGANVLTF.

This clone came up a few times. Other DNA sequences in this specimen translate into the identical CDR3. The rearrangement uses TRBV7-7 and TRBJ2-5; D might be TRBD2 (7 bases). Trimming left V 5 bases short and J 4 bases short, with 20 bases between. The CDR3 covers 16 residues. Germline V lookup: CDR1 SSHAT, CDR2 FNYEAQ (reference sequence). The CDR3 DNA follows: TGTGCCAGCAGCCCCATATCGGGGGGCGGAGGAGAGACCCAGTACTTC. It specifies CASSPISGGGGETQYF.

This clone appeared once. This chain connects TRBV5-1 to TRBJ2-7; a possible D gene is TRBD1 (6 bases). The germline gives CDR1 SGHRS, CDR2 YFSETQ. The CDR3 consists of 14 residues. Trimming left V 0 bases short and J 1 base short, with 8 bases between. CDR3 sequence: CASSLEGVSYEQYF. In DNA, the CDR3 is TGCGCCAGCAGCTTGGAGGGGGTGTCCTACGAGCAGTACTTC.

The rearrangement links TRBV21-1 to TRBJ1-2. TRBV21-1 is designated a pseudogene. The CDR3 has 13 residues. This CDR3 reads CASSRRGSESYTF. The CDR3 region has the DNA TGTGCCAGCAGCAGGAGAGGTTCGGAGAGCTACACCTTC.